This entry describes one TCR beta chain. Its target is not known. The CDR3 length is 14 residues. With 3 bases clipped from V and 5 bases from J, the junction kept 4 bases outside the gene matches. CDR1 and CDR2 from the germline V gene are MGHRA and YSYEKL. Repertoires were generated with immunoSEQ multiplex PCR, while TCRdb's copy carries only in-frame clones and drops some. The table includes tens of thousands of clones, 85% to 90% detected once. The data are from a study of OX40 agonist ivuxolimab in advanced cancers. Study-level points and caveats: Dose levels from 0.1 to 3.0 mg/kg saw CD4+ and CD8+ blood T cells expand clonally by week 6.

The clonotype was recovered from an adult with an advanced solid tumor such as melanoma, head and neck, liver or kidney cancer. This chain connects TRBV4-1 to TRBJ2-1; 7 bases agree with TRBD1. The sequenced sample was CD4+ or CD8+ T cells sorted from blood, obtained in a trial of the OX40 agonist ivuxolimab. CDR3 bases: TGCGCCAGCAGCCATTCTGACAGGGACAATGAGCAGTTCTTC. As protein: CASSHSDRDNEQFF.